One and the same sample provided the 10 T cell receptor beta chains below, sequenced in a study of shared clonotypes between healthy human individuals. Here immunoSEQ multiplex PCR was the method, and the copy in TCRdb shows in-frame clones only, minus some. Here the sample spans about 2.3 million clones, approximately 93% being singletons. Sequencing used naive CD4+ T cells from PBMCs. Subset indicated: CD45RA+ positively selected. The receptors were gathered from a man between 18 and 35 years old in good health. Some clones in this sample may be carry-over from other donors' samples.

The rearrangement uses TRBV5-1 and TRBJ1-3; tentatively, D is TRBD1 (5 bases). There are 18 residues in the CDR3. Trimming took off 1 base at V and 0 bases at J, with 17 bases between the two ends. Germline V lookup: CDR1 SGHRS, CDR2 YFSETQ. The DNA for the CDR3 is TGCGCCAGCAGCTTGAACCCAAGACAGACGAGCTCTGGAAACACCATATATTTT. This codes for CASSLNPRQTSSGNTIYF.

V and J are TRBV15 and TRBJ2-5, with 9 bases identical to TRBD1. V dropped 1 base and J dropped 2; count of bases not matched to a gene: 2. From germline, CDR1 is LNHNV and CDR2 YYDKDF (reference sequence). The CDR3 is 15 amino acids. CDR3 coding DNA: TGTGCCACCAGCAGAGGGACAGGGGATCAAGAGACCCAGTACTTC. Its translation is CATSRGTGDQETQYF. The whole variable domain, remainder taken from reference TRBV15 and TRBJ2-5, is DAMVIQNPRYQVTQFGKPVTLSCSQTLNHNVMYWYQQKSSQAPKLLFHYYDKDFNNEADTPDNFQSRRPNTSFCFLDIRSPGLGDTAMYLCATSRGTGDQETQYFGPGTRLLVL.

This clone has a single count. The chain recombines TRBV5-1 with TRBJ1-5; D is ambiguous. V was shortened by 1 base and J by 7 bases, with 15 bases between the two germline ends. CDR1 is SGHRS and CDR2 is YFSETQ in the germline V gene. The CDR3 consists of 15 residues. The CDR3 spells CASSLTGNLLQPQHF. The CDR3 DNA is TGCGCCAGCAGCTTGACGGGGAACCTCCTACAGCCCCAGCATTTT.

The CDR3 loop reads CASSLGTPNTEAFF. The CDR3 nucleotides are TGTGCCAGCAGTTTGGGCACCCCTAACACTGAAGCTTTCTTT. The chain carries TRBV27 and TRBJ1-1; no reliable D call. V lost 3 bases and J 2 bases, leaving 10 bases between the germline ends. This CDR3 is 14 amino acids long. From germline, CDR1 is MNHEY and CDR2 SMNVEV (reference sequence).

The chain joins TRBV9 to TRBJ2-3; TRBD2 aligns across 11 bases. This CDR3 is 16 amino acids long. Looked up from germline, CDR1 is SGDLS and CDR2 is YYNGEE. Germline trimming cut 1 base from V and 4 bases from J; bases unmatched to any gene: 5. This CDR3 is CASSVTLAGGPDTQYF. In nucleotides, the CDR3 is TGTGCCAGCAGCGTAACCCTAGCGGGAGGACCAGATACGCAGTATTTT.

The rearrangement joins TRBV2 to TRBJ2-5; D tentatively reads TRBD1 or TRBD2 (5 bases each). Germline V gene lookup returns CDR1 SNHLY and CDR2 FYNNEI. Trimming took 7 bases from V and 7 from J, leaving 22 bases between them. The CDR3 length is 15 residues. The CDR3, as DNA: TGTGCCAGCAAAGCCCCCGGGACGGCTCGATGGACCCAGTACTTC. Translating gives CASKAPGTARWTQYF.

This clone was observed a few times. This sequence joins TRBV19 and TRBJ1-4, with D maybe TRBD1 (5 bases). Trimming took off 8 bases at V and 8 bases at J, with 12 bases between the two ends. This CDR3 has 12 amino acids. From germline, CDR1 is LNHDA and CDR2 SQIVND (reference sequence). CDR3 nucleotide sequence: TGTGCCAGTCAGGGTCCCACGGAAAAACTGTTTTTT. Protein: CASQGPTEKLFF.

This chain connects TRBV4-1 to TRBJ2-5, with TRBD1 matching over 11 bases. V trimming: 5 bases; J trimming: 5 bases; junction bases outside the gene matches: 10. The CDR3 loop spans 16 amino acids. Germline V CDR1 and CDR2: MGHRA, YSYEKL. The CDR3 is CASSYTPGQGGETQYF. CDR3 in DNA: TGCGCCAGCAGCTACACCCCGGGACAGGGGGGGGAGACCCAGTACTTC.

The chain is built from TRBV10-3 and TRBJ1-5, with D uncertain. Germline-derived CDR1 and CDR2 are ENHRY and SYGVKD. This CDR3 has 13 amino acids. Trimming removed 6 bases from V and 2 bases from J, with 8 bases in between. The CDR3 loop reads CAISPTGNQPQHF. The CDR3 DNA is TGTGCCATCAGCCCGACGGGCAATCAGCCCCAGCATTTT.

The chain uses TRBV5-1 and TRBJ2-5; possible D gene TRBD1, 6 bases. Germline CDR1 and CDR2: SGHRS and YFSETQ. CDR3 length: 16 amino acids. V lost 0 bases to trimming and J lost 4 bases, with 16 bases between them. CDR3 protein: CASSLVGQGLGETQYF. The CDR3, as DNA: TGCGCCAGCAGCTTGGTTGGTCAGGGGCTTGGAGAGACCCAGTACTTC.